One and the same sample provided the 18 T cell receptor beta chains below, sequenced in a study of monozygotic twins with inflammatory bowel disease. With the 5' RACE reads reprocessed, TCRdb shows one record per CDR3 protein and no DNA. Seen in this sample are approximately 400,000 distinct CDR3 sequences; the ten most common clones hold approximately 2.3%. Sequencing was performed on blood. The receptors shown here come from a human donor with ulcerative colitis or Crohn's disease, or a healthy co-twin of an affected twin (not recorded which).

CDR3 protein: CSARGGQGSSSGTNTEAFF. The chain joins TRBV20-1 to TRBJ1-1; TCRdb lists TRBD1, though no DNA is available to test this call. The CDR3 runs to 19 residues. Per the germline V gene, CDR1 is DFQATT and CDR2 is SNEGSKA (reference sequence).

This sequence joins TRBV7-2 and TRBJ2-1; TCRdb reports TRBD1, a call that lacks DNA to check it against. The germline V gene encodes CDR1 SGHTA and CDR2 FQGNSA. CDR3 length: 16 residues. The CDR3 sequence is CASNKRGTGGYNEQFF.

The chain is built from TRBV29-1 and TRBJ2-7. The CDR3 is 13 residues long. Per the germline V gene, CDR1 is SQVTM and CDR2 is ANQGSEA. The CDR3 reads CSAFGSGPYEQYF.

The chain has TRBV5-4 and TRBJ2-1; the D call from TCRdb, TRBD1, cannot be confirmed without DNA. Germline values: CDR1 SGHNT, CDR2 YYREEE (reference sequence). The CDR3 is 12 residues long. CDR3: CASGTAYNEQFF.

The CDR3 loop is CSARTQWGISNQPQHF. The chain is built from TRBV20-1 and TRBJ1-5. Germline V gene lookup returns CDR1 DFQATT and CDR2 SNEGSKA (reference sequence). The length of the CDR3 is 16 residues.

The chain carries TRBV7-6 and TRBJ2-6; TCRdb's D gene call, TRBD2, goes unchecked for lack of DNA. CDR1 and CDR2 from the germline V gene are SGHVS and FNYEAQ. The CDR3 runs 18 residues. CDR3 protein: CASSLRDGKSSGANVLTF.

The chain combines TRBV5-5 with TRBJ1-6; TCRdb designates TRBD1, a call that cannot be tested without DNA. Germline CDR1 reads SGHKS; CDR2 reads YYEKEE (reference sequence). The CDR3 covers 15 residues. CDR3 residues: CASSTEDSKDSPLHF.

The V call is TRBV6-5, the J call TRBJ2-7; no DNA is available, so the TRBD1 call from TCRdb remains unchecked. The V gene's germline CDR1 is MNHEY and CDR2 SVGAGI. This CDR3 spans 15 amino acids. CDR3 region: CASSYSGQLSYEQYF.

The genes are TRBV30 and TRBJ2-1; the D gene TCRdb calls, TRBD2, cannot be checked with no DNA. This CDR3 is built from 22 residues. Germline loops: CDR1 GTSNPN, CDR2 SVGIG (reference sequence). This chain's CDR3 is CAWSGTSSDLHLTQFSYNEQFF.

This chain joins TRBV28 and TRBJ1-1; TCRdb reports TRBD1, a call that lacks DNA to check it against. The germline gives CDR1 MDHEN, CDR2 SYDVKM. The CDR3 covers 13 residues. CDR3 region: CVAGTVMNTEAFF. The full variable domain, its missing parts supplied by reference TRBV28 and TRBJ1-1, is DVKVTQSSRYLVKRTGEKVFLECVQDMDHENMFWYRQDPGLGLRLIYFSYDVKMKEKGDIPEGYSVSREKKERFSLILESASTNQTSMYLCVAGTVMNTEAFFGQGTRLTVV.

Here the CDR3 reads CASTSSGADNIQYF. The genes are TRBV2 and TRBJ2-4; as DNA is missing, the TRBD1 call by TCRdb cannot be tested. From germline, CDR1 is SNHLY and CDR2 FYNNEI. The CDR3 has 14 amino acids.

The chain combines TRBV7-9 with TRBJ1-3; TCRdb designates TRBD1, a call that cannot be tested without DNA. Per germline, CDR1 SEHNR and CDR2 FQNEAQ (reference sequence). This CDR3 has 16 residues. The chain's CDR3 is CASSLRLQGTGNTIYF.

This chain links TRBV29-1 with TRBJ2-1; TCRdb's assignment of TRBD2 cannot be checked, as there is no DNA. The germline V gene encodes CDR1 SQVTM and CDR2 ANQGSEA. This CDR3 region has 16 residues. The CDR3 spells CSVEGLAGASYNEQFF.

This chain links TRBV20-1 with TRBJ1-2. Germline V CDR1 and CDR2: DFQATT, SNEGSKA (reference sequence). This CDR3 comprises 13 residues. The CDR3 loop is CSAGPRSNYGYTF.

The chain links TRBV15 to TRBJ2-7. The CDR3 sequence is 16 residues long. Looked up from germline, CDR1 is LNHNV and CDR2 is YYDKDF (reference sequence). CDR3 protein: CATSRVVQTDSYEQYF.

The chain combines TRBV20-1 with TRBJ2-5; TCRdb designates TRBD1, a call that cannot be tested without DNA. The CDR3 consists of 11 residues. Looked up from germline, CDR1 is DFQATT and CDR2 is SNEGSKA (reference sequence). The CDR3 loop reads CSGGDRETQYF.

The chain carries TRBV5-1 and TRBJ2-1. CDR1 and CDR2 (germline): SGHRS, YFSETQ. This CDR3 spans 16 amino acids. CDR3 sequence: CASSLLVGIPYNEQFF.

The chain combines TRBV5-6 with TRBJ1-1; TCRdb reports TRBD1, a call that lacks DNA to check it against. This CDR3 is built from 17 residues. Per germline, CDR1 SGHDT and CDR2 YYEEEE. CDR3 sequence: CASSLYRGAQGNTEAFF.